What follows are 20 T cell receptor beta chains derived from one specimen sequenced in a study of beta chain features in type 1 diabetes (dated by TCRdb to 2017 to 2018). Overall results and qualifications from the work: In all four CD4+ subsets, TCRB CDR3 length was moderately but significantly shorter in type 1 diabetes patients.

Libraries were constructed by the immunoSEQ multiplex PCR assay. The entire isolated RNA was reverse transcribed using the High Capacity cDNA Reverse Transcription Kit, and thus expressed TCRB transcripts were sequenced. In its TCRdb copy, this immuneACCESS table keeps in-frame sequences only and misses some clones. Where compared with another copy, unresolved V genes explain less than half of these, and the others have no known cause. This sample gives under 300,000 clones in total; just over 20% of them show up just once. Around 0.03% of the sample is held by the ten biggest clonotypes. Their antigens are not known. Sequenced material: naive CD4+ T cells from blood. The cell subset or site label of this sample denotes: true naive CD4+ T cells. The receptor set was obtained from a woman aged 40 to 50 with type 1 diabetes.

This chain links TRBV30 with TRBJ1-2; 7 nucleotides line up with TRBD1. V shed 4 bases and J 4 bases; nucleotides not matched to a gene: 6. CDR3 length equals 13 residues. Germline-derived CDR1 and CDR2 are GTSNPN and SVGIG (reference sequence). CDR3 bases: TGTGCCTGGACCACAGGGGCGCCCTATGGCTACACCTTC. Translation gives CAWTTGAPYGYTF.

This clone has just a few counts. V and J are TRBV7-2 and TRBJ2-7; 8 bases align to TRBD1. V trimming: 4 bases; J trimming: 5 bases; junction bases outside the gene matches: 10. Germline CDR1 and CDR2: SGHTA and FQGNSA. This CDR3 is 15 amino acids long. For the CDR3, the DNA is TGTGCCAGCAGCTACGATTCAGGGGGCTACAACGAGCAGTACTTC. It translates to CASSYDSGGYNEQYF.

Written as DNA, the CDR3 is TGTGCCAGCTCACGCATACAGGGGGTGAACACTGAAGCTTTCTTT. This gives the protein CASSRIQGVNTEAFF. The chain is built from TRBV18 and TRBJ1-1; 8 positions match TRBD1. Trimming took 4 bases from V and 0 from J; bases not matched to a gene: 4. This CDR3 is built from 15 residues. Germline values: CDR1 KGHSH, CDR2 LQKENI.

This clone was recorded a few times. The genes are TRBV2 and TRBJ2-5; 8 nucleotides agree with TRBD1. Germline values: CDR1 SNHLY, CDR2 FYNNEI. The CDR3 contains 15 residues. With 4 bases clipped from V and 2 bases from J, the junction kept 6 bases outside the gene matches. The CDR3 reads CASSGRRGLQETQYF. In nucleotides, the CDR3 is TGTGCCAGCAGTGGGCGCAGGGGGCTTCAAGAGACCCAGTACTTC.

The J gene is TRBJ2-4, the V gene TRBV18; 8 nucleotides match TRBD1. The CDR3 totals 16 residues. With 4 bases clipped from V and 1 base from J, the junction kept 6 bases outside the gene matches. The germline CDR1 and CDR2 sequences are KGHSH and LQKENI. The CDR3 bases are TGTGCCAGCTCACTGGACAGGGCAAAGGCCAAAAACATTCAGTACTTC. It specifies CASSLDRAKAKNIQYF.

The genes are TRBV7-9 and TRBJ2-4; 9 positions match TRBD1. The J segment lost 9 bases and the V segment lost 5 bases, leaving 14 bases of the junction unmatched. The CDR3 extends over 16 amino acids. Germline loops: CDR1 SEHNR, CDR2 FQNEAQ (reference sequence). This CDR3 is CASSPRRQGDSGIQYF. The CDR3 DNA reads as TGTGCCAGCAGCCCCCGGAGACAGGGGGATAGTGGCATTCAGTACTTC.

This clone has more than one count but fewer than ten. Other DNA sequences within the sample encode an identical CDR3. The chain carries TRBV29-1 and TRBJ2-7; TRBD2 matches 8 bases. This CDR3 spans 13 amino acids. Looked up from germline, CDR1 is SQVTM and CDR2 is ANQGSEA. Trimming cost V 4 bases and J 2 bases; bases outside gene matches: 4. The CDR3 region is CSVGLAGAYEQYF. The CDR3 DNA reads as TGCAGCGTTGGCCTAGCGGGCGCCTACGAGCAGTACTTC.

This clone was seen more than once but under ten times. This chain uses TRBV18 with TRBJ2-5; D possibly corresponds to TRBD1 (6 bases). The CDR3 contains 16 residues. CDR1 is KGHSH, CDR2 LQKENI, per germline. Trimming removed 3 bases from V and 1 base from J, with 15 bases in between. The CDR3 is CASSPLSGHIQETQYF. Here the CDR3 DNA reads TGTGCCAGCTCACCCCTATCGGGACACATCCAAGAGACCCAGTACTTC.

This clone came up a few times. This chain joins TRBV2 and TRBJ2-5; D is unresolved. The germline gives CDR1 SNHLY, CDR2 FYNNEI. The CDR3 loop spans 15 amino acids. Trimming removed 6 bases from V and 4 bases from J, with 18 bases in between. The CDR3 DNA sequence: TGTGCCAGCAGGGGTCCGTTAAGGTCGGGAGAGACCCAGTACTTC. It encodes CASRGPLRSGETQYF.

DNA of the CDR3: TGTGCCAGCAGCTTAGGTTGGGACTACCCTACCTTTAATGAGCAGTTCTTC. This translates into CASSLGWDYPTFNEQFF. The V and J genes are TRBV7-9 and TRBJ2-1, with TRBD2 matching over 7 bases. After removal of 1 base from V and 7 bases from J, the junction contained 13 bases not matched to a gene. Germline lookup yields CDR1 SEHNR and CDR2 FQNEAQ (reference sequence). The CDR3 has 17 residues.

The rearrangement links TRBV9 to TRBJ1-6, with D maybe TRBD1 (5 bases). CDR3 length: 16 amino acids. Trimming removed 8 bases from V and 7 bases from J, with 22 bases in between. Germline V gives CDR1 SGDLS, CDR2 YYNGEE. CDR3 sequence reads: CASSFSSQGNNSPLHF. Written as DNA, the CDR3 is TGTGCCAGTTCCTTCAGCTCGCAGGGTAACAATTCACCCCTCCACTTT.

The CDR3 protein is CASVREEGFRSGYTF. CDR3 nucleotides: TGTGCCAGCGTCCGAGAGGAAGGTTTTCGGAGTGGCTACACCTTC. The J gene is TRBJ1-2, the V gene TRBV6-1; D is uncertain. Germline CDR1 reads MNHNS; CDR2 reads SASEGT. The CDR3 has 15 amino acids. V was pared by 8 bases and J by 7 bases, with 23 bases between.

This clone was counted only a few times. The chain combines TRBV19 with TRBJ2-1; 8 bases line up with TRBD2. Trimming at V came to 1 base and at J to 6 bases, leaving 8 bases not matched to a gene. The germline CDR1 and CDR2 sequences are LNHDA and SQIVND (reference sequence). The CDR3 is made up of 16 amino acids. The CDR3 region has the DNA TGTGCCAGTAGTATAGCAGCGGGAGAGGTGGGCAATGAGCAGTTCTTC. It yields the protein CASSIAAGEVGNEQFF.

The genes are TRBV9 and TRBJ1-2, with D maybe TRBD1 (6 bases). V was cut by 0 bases and J by 10 bases, with 16 bases left in between. The CDR3 length is 14 residues. Germline V gives CDR1 SGDLS, CDR2 YYNGEE. The CDR3 DNA follows: TGTGCCAGCAGCGTAGTGGGACAAAGCGTTGACTACACCTTC. It specifies CASSVVGQSVDYTF.

This clone turned up a few times. The chain uses TRBV10-3 and TRBJ2-7; D is possibly TRBD1 (5 bases). CDR3 length: 12 residues. Germline V gene lookup returns CDR1 ENHRY and CDR2 SYGVKD. V dropped 3 bases and J dropped 6 bases, with 9 bases sitting between them. The CDR3, as DNA: TGTGCCATCAGTGAAGCTAGGGGCGAGCAGTACTTC. Translation: CAISEARGEQYF.

The gene calls are TRBV6-5 and TRBJ2-7; TRBD2 agrees at 13 bases. V was clipped by 4 bases and J by 4 bases; unmatched bases: 4. Germline CDR1 is MNHEY and CDR2 is SVGAGI. The length of the CDR3 is 15 residues. CDR3 DNA sequence: TGTGCCAGCAGTTTCCGACTAGCGGGGGGATACGAGCAGTACTTC. This codes for CASSFRLAGGYEQYF.

This clone was observed a handful of times. CDR3 nucleotide sequence: TGCGCCAGCAGCTCGGGAAATTCCTACGAGCAGTACTTC. This sequence encodes CASSSGNSYEQYF. This chain joins TRBV5-1 and TRBJ2-7; tentative D call: TRBD2 (5 bases). This CDR3 is 13 amino acids long. V lost 3 bases to trimming and J lost 1 base, with 8 bases between them. Germline V gene lookup returns CDR1 SGHRS and CDR2 YFSETQ.

The chain carries TRBV30 and TRBJ1-2; no definite D call. In germline, CDR1 is GTSNPN, CDR2 SVGIG (reference sequence). This CDR3 is 13 amino acids long. Trimming pared 3 bases from V and 5 bases from J, leaving 13 bases between. CDR3 sequence (DNA): TGTGCCTGGAGCGACCAGGTACTTTATGGCTACACCTTC. Amino acids: CAWSDQVLYGYTF.

The chain links TRBV5-6 to TRBJ2-6; no reliable D call. The CDR3 consists of 16 residues. V lost 0 bases and J lost 3, with 10 bases in between. Looked up from germline, CDR1 is SGHDT and CDR2 is YYEEEE. In nucleotides, the CDR3 is TGTGCCAGCAGCTTGGACAGTTCCGTTGGGGCCAACGTCCTGACTTTC. Amino acids: CASSLDSSVGANVLTF.

The chain carries TRBV11-1 and TRBJ1-1; D gene ambiguous. The V gene's germline CDR1 is SGHAT and CDR2 FQDESV (reference sequence). With 6 bases removed from V and 1 base from J, the gap between germline ends came to 9 bases. The CDR3 loop spans 13 amino acids. DNA for the CDR3: TGTGCCAGCAGACTGTATTCGAACACTGAAGCTTTCTTT. Translated, it gives CASRLYSNTEAFF.